This T cell receptor beta chain comes out of a study of T cell repertoires in cytomegalovirus infection. Background on the study: Use of recently identified HLA-C-restricted and well-studied HLA-B-restricted CMV epitopes was part of the study. Both a matching HLA type and CMV infection were indicated by public TCR beta signatures.

Points on this clonotype: Its antigen is not identified.

Study-level points and caveats: HLA-C-restricted CMV-specific TCR beta clonotypes were dominant in the ex vivo response.

V lost 0 bases, J lost 5 bases, and 21 bases lay in between. The CDR3 loop spans 18 amino acids. Germline V lookup: CDR1 SGHAT, CDR2 FQNNGV. TCRdb re-called the reads through MiXCR, storing one row per CDR3 protein. In the table there are 230,000 or so distinct CDR3 sequences, about 38% of which are singletons. The TCR sequence derives from a human donor in good health (CMV status not recorded). Some clones in this sample may be carry-over from other donors' samples. The chain couples TRBV11-2 to TRBJ2-3, with D perhaps matching TRBD1 (6 bases). Sequencing was performed on CD8+ T cells from cultured PBMCs, taken from culture after CMV antigen stimulation. The CDR3, as DNA: TGTGCCAGCAGCTTAGAGGACAGTGTCTCTTCGTTCGAAGATACGCAGTATTTT. This translates into CASSLEDSVSSFEDTQYF.